Below, 23 T cell receptor beta chains from the same sample are listed, as sequenced in a study of Graves' ophthalmopathy and Graves' hyperthyroidism. TCR beta CDR3 amplification used RNA transcripts. Second-round multiplex PCR came after first-round RT-PCR with HTBI primers. MiXCR, run by TCRdb on the multiplex PCR reads, gives a single entry per CDR3 protein. The sample records some 750,000 distinct CDR3 sequences, 40% being singletons. Sequencing input: peripheral blood. The receptors come from an adult man with Graves' ophthalmopathy.

This clonotype has a count of ten or more. The V gene is TRBV7-8, the J gene TRBJ1-2; possibly TRBD1 for D (6 bases). V lost 5 bases, J lost 5 bases, and 15 bases lay in between. Germline V gene data show CDR1 as SGHVS and CDR2 as FQNEAQ. The CDR3 is 14 residues long. The CDR3 protein is CASSRGTSSYGYTF. CDR3 bases: TGTGCCAGCAGCCGAGGGACATCTTCGTATGGCTACACCTTC.

This clonotype was recorded a few times. This chain connects TRBV12-3 or TRBV12-4 to TRBJ2-5, with D hard to call. The J call could be wrong; TRBJ2-7 is a better fit for the DNA end. The CDR3 covers 13 residues. In DNA, the CDR3 is TGTGCCAGCAGTTTAAGGCAGAGGTACGAGCAGTACTTC. It translates to CASSLRQRYEQYF.

On this clonotype: The junction departs from the called germline gene at one end, perhaps through a read error. V usage is TRBV10-3 and J usage is TRBJ1-1; a possible D gene is TRBD1 (5 bases). The CDR3 extends over 13 amino acids. Germline-derived CDR1 and CDR2 are ENHRY and SYGVKD. DNA of the CDR3: TGTGCCAGCAGTGAAGCGGGGCGACAAGAAGCTTTCTTT. Protein product: CASSEAGRQEAFF.

This clonotype was seen repeatedly, ten times or more. J is TRBJ1-5 and V is TRBV29-1, with 9 bases fitting TRBD1. Per the germline V gene, CDR1 is SQVTM and CDR2 is ANQGSEA. V dropped 6 bases and J dropped 5; count of bases not matched to a gene: 5. This CDR3 is built from 13 residues. The CDR3: CSVGQGRDQPQHF. The CDR3 region has the DNA TGCAGCGTGGGACAGGGCAGAGATCAGCCCCAGCATTTT.

Notes on this clonotype: Relative to the germline gene, one junction end is altered; a read error may explain this. The V and J genes are TRBV7-2 and TRBJ2-7, with D unclear. Germline V lookup: CDR1 SGHTA, CDR2 FQGNSA. The CDR3 is 13 amino acids. The CDR3 nucleotides read TGTGCCAGCAGCTTCTCCTATTGCTACGAGCAGTGCTTC. Its protein is CASSFSYCYEQCF.

The CDR3 nucleotides read TGTGCCAGCAGTAAGTGGACAGGGTTGGATGCAGCTTTCTTT. This gives the protein CASSKWTGLDAAFF. This chain connects TRBV7-9 to TRBJ1-1; the match to TRBD1 covers 8 bases. CDR1 SEHNR and CDR2 FQNEAQ come from the germline V gene (reference sequence). The CDR3 has 14 residues. Trimming took 6 bases from V and 10 from J; bases not matched to a gene: 13.

The V gene is TRBV5-1, the J gene TRBJ2-7; 8 bases map to TRBD1. The CDR3 is 16 amino acids. Trimming at V came to 4 bases and at J to 4 bases, leaving 13 bases not matched to a gene. Germline V gene sequence: CDR1 SGHRS, CDR2 YFSETQ. CDR3: CASSVGQVGSAYEQYF. DNA for the CDR3: TGCGCCAGCAGCGTGGGACAGGTGGGATCGGCGTACGAGCAGTACTTC.

The V and J genes are TRBV25-1 and TRBJ2-4; D is perhaps TRBD2 (5 bases). This CDR3 comprises 11 residues. The germline V and J ends were trimmed by 4 bases and 13 bases, with 11 bases remaining between them. Looked up from germline, CDR1 is MGHDK and CDR2 is SYGVNS. The CDR3, as DNA: TGTGCCAGCAGTGCCTCGGGAAAACAGTACTTC. This encodes CASSASGKQYF. Drawing the rest from reference TRBV25-1 and TRBJ2-4, the complete variable domain is EADIYQTPRYLVIGTGKKITLECSQTMGHDKMYWYQQDPGMELHLIHYSYGVNSTEKGDLSSESTVSRIRTEHFPLTLESARPSHTSQYLCASSASGKQYFGAGTRLSVL.

This clonotype was picked up many times. This chain links TRBV2 with TRBJ2-7; D is undetermined. V shed 7 bases and J shed 4 bases, with 14 bases lying between them. This CDR3 region has 13 residues. The germline gives CDR1 SNHLY, CDR2 FYNNEI. CDR3 nucleotides: TGTGCCAGCAACGCCGAGAGAGCGTACGAGCAGTACTTC. It codes for CASNAERAYEQYF.

This clonotype was seen repeatedly, ten times or more. The chain couples TRBV7-2 to TRBJ1-1; D is unclear. Germline CDR1 and CDR2: SGHTA and FQGNSA. The CDR3 contains 12 residues. V lost 1 base and J 11 bases, leaving 11 bases between the germline ends. DNA for the CDR3: TGTGCCAGCAGCTTAGATCCGACCTCGGCTTTCTTT. Protein sequence: CASSLDPTSAFF.

This clonotype has a handful of counts. The chain uses TRBV29-1 and TRBJ2-1; TRBD1 matches at 8 bases. CDR3 length: 15 amino acids. Germline V gene lookup returns CDR1 SQVTM and CDR2 ANQGSEA. The trim removed 0 bases at V and 6 bases at J, leaving 7 bases unmatched. The CDR3 reads CSVEETGVGVNEQFF. For the CDR3, the DNA is TGCAGCGTTGAAGAGACAGGGGTGGGGGTCAATGAGCAGTTCTTC.

The sample holds a few counts of this clonotype. The chain employs TRBV10-3 and TRBJ2-2, with 7 bases fitting TRBD1. The CDR3 contains 15 residues. From germline, CDR1 is ENHRY and CDR2 SYGVKD. V dropped 5 bases and J dropped 3; count of bases not matched to a gene: 6. CDR3 in amino acids: CAISSDRADTGELFF. The DNA for the CDR3 is TGTGCCATCAGTTCAGACAGGGCAGACACCGGGGAGCTGTTTTTT.

The rearrangement uses TRBV7-9 and TRBJ2-5, with unresolved D. The J call may be incorrect, as the DNA end agrees better with TRBJ2-7. CDR3 length: 13 residues. Germline CDR1 SEHNR, CDR2 FQNEAQ (reference sequence). Written as DNA, the CDR3 is TGTGCCAGCAGCTTCGCGACCGGTAACGAGCAGTACTTC. Protein product: CASSFATGNEQYF.

This clonotype was seen many times. The chain combines TRBV7-6 with TRBJ2-2; 14 bases map to TRBD2. CDR1 is SGHVS, CDR2 FNYEAQ, per germline. V shed 4 bases and J 6 bases; nucleotides not matched to a gene: 1. This CDR3 region has 15 residues. Written as DNA, the CDR3 is TGTGCCAGCAGCTCGACTAGCGGGAGGGCCGGGGAGCTGTTTTTT. Protein product: CASSSTSGRAGELFF. Filled out from reference TRBV7-6 and TRBJ2-2, the complete variable domain reads GAGVSQSPRYKVTKRGQDVALRCDPISGHVSLYWYRQALGQGPEFLTYFNYEAQQDKSGLPNDRFSAERPEGSISTLTIQRTEQRDSAMYRCASSSTSGRAGELFFGEGSRLTVL.

This chain connects TRBV9 to TRBJ1-4; TRBD1 might be the D (5 bases). Germline loops: CDR1 SGDLS, CDR2 YYNGEE. The CDR3 consists of 19 residues. V lost 4 bases and J lost 6, with 28 bases in between. The CDR3 DNA reads as TGTGCCAGCAGCCCACACACAGGTCGTCGGATGGTAGGGCATGAAAAACTGTTTTTT. It encodes CASSPHTGRRMVGHEKLFF.

Of note for this clonotype: One end of the junction does not line up with germline, which may come from a read error. The gene calls are TRBV7-2 and TRBJ1-2; 11 bases line up with TRBD1. Germline V CDR1 and CDR2: SGHTA, FQGNSA. The CDR3 has 16 residues. CDR3 bases: TGTGCCAGCAGCTTAGGTGGACAGGGGGCTTGGTATGGCGACACCTTC. It translates to CASSLGGQGAWYGDTF.

This clonotype has more than one count but fewer than ten. V usage is TRBV6-5 and J usage is TRBJ2-6; D is possibly TRBD2 (5 bases). Per germline, CDR1 MNHEY and CDR2 SVGAGI. This CDR3 is built from 16 residues. V shed 2 bases and J shed 0 bases, with 8 bases lying between them. The CDR3 DNA reads TGTGCCAGCAGTTACCGGGATTTCTCTGGGGCCAACGTCCTGACTTTC. As protein: CASSYRDFSGANVLTF.

The rearrangement links TRBV12-3 or TRBV12-4 to TRBJ2-5; D may be TRBD1 or TRBD2 (6 bases each). The V and J ends lost 6 bases and 4 bases respectively, with 18 bases between them. The CDR3 loop spans 15 amino acids. The DNA for the CDR3 is TGTGCCAGCAGCCAACCTCAGGGGCGGGGAGAGACCCAGTACTTC. Protein sequence: CASSQPQGRGETQYF.

This chain links TRBV5-1 with TRBJ2-7, with TRBD1 matching 9 bases. The germline CDR1 and CDR2 sequences are SGHRS and YFSETQ. The CDR3 contains 15 residues. With V trimmed by 2 bases and J by 1 base, 4 bases remained unmatched. The CDR3 is CASSFGQGRSYEQYF. The DNA of the CDR3 is TGCGCCAGCAGCTTCGGACAGGGGCGATCCTACGAGCAGTACTTC.

The CDR3 nucleotides are TGTGCCAGCAGCCCTATCTGGGACAGGGGGCGCGAGCAGTACTTC. Amino acids: CASSPIWDRGREQYF. This sequence joins TRBV5-6 and TRBJ2-7; 12 bases fit TRBD1. Unmatched junction bases numbered 8, after V lost 4 bases and J lost 6 bases. CDR3 length: 15 residues. Germline V gene lookup returns CDR1 SGHDT and CDR2 YYEEEE.

Concerning this clonotype: Germline is not matched at one junction end, which may reflect a read error. The gene calls are TRBV9 and TRBJ2-3, with 10 nucleotides matching TRBD2. Germline-derived CDR1 and CDR2 are SGDLS and YYNGEE. The CDR3 runs 15 residues. CDR3 in DNA: TGTGCGAGCAGCGTGAGCGGGGGGGCTCAAGATACGCAGTATTTT. Translating it yields CASSVSGGAQDTQYF.

This clonotype showed up just a few times. This sequence joins TRBV20-1 and TRBJ2-7; 7 nucleotides line up with TRBD2. Per the germline V gene, CDR1 is DFQATT and CDR2 is SNEGSKA (reference sequence). This CDR3 spans 13 amino acids. Trimming took 5 bases from V and 3 from J; bases not matched to a gene: 7. The CDR3 region has the DNA TGCAGTGCTCCCCCCGGGGAGGGCTACGAGCAGTACTTC. As protein: CSAPPGEGYEQYF.

This clonotype was counted only a few times. The V gene is TRBV7-9, the J gene TRBJ2-7, with TRBD2 identical over 16 bases. CDR3 length: 18 residues. The V and J ends lost 0 bases and 6 bases, in that order; junction bases with no gene match: 8. Germline values: CDR1 SEHNR, CDR2 FQNEAQ (reference sequence). The CDR3 bases are TGTGCCAGCAGCTTAGCGCCCGGGACTAGCGGGAGGGCCGCCGAGCAGTACTTC. As protein: CASSLAPGTSGRAAEQYF.